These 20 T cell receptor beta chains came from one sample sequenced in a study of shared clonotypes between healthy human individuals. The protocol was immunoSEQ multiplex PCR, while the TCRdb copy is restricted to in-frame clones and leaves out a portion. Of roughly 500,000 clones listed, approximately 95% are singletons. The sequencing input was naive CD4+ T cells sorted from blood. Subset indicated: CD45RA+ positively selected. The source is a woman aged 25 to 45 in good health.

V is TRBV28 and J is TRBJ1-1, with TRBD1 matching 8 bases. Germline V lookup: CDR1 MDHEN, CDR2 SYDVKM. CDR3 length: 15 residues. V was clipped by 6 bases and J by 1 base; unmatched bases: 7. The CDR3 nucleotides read TGTGCCAGCAGACGGATCAGGGGGCGGAACACTGAAGCTTTCTTT. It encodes CASRRIRGRNTEAFF. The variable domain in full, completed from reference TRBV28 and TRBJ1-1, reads DVKVTQSSRYLVKRTGEKVFLECVQDMDHENMFWYRQDPGLGLRLIYFSYDVKMKEKGDIPEGYSVSREKKERFSLILESASTNQTSMYLCASRRIRGRNTEAFFGQGTRLTVV.

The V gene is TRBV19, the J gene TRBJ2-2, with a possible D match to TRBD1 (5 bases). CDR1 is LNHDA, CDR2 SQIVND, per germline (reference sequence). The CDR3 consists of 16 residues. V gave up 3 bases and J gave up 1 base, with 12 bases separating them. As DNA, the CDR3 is TGTGCCAGTAGTATTTTCAGGGCCCTGAACACCGGGGAGCTGTTTTTT. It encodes CASSIFRALNTGELFF.

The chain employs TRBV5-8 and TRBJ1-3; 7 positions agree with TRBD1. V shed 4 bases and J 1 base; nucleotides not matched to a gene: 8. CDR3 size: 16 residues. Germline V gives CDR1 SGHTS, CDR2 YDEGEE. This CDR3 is CASSQWTGSSGNTIYF. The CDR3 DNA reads TGTGCCAGCAGCCAGTGGACAGGTTCGTCTGGAAACACCATATATTTT.

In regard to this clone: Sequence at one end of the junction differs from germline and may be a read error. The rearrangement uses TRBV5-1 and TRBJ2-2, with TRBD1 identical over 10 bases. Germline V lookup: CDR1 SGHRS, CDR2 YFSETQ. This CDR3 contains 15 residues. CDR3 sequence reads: CASSTGQGTSGELVF. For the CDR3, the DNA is TGCGCCAGCAGCACGGGACAGGGGACGTCCGGGGAGCTGGTTTTT.

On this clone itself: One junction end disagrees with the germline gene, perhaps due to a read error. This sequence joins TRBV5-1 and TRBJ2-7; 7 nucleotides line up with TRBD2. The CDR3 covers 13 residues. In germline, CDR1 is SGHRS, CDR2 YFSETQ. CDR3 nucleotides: TGCGCCAGCAGCTTAGCGGGGACCTACGGGCAGTACTTC. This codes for CASSLAGTYGQYF.

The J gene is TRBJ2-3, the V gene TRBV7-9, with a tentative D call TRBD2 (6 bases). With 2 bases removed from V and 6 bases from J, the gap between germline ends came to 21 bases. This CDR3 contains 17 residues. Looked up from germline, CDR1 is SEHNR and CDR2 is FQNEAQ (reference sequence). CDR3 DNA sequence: TGTGCCAGCAGCTTAAGTGTGCGGGGCGGGATGCTGGATACGCAGTATTTT. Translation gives CASSLSVRGGMLDTQYF.

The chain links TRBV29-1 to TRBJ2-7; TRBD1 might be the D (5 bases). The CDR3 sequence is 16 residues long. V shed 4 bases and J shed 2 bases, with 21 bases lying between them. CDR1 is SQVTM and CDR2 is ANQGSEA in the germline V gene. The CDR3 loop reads CSVVPRRGTTPYEQYF. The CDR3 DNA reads TGCAGCGTTGTACCGCGAAGGGGCACGACCCCCTACGAGCAGTACTTC.

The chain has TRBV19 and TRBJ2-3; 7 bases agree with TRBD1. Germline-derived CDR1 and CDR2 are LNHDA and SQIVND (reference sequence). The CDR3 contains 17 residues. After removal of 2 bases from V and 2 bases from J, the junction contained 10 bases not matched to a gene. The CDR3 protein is CASSITYTGAITDTQYF. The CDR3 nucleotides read TGTGCCAGTAGTATAACGTATACAGGGGCCATCACAGATACGCAGTATTTT.

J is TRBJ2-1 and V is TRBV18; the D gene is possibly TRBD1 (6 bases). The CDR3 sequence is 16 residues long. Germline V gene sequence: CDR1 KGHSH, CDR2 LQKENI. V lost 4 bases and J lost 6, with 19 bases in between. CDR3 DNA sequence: TGTGCCAGCTCACGGGCAGGGACACTGATCGGCAATGAGCAGTTCTTC. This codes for CASSRAGTLIGNEQFF.

The CDR3 protein is CSVDPGTGVRGRNEQFF. DNA of the CDR3: TGCAGCGTTGATCCCGGGACAGGGGTGCGGGGCCGTAATGAGCAGTTCTTC. This chain links TRBV29-1 with TRBJ2-1, with 10 nucleotides matching TRBD1. CDR3 size: 17 residues. Germline-derived CDR1 and CDR2 are SQVTM and ANQGSEA. The ends lost 3 bases at V and 7 bases at J; junction bases unmatched: 15.

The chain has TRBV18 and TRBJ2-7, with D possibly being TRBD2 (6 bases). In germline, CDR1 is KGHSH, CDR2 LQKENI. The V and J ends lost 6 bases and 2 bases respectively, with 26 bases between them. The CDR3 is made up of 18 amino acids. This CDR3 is CASSAQSPVGGIAYEQYF. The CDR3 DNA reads TGTGCCAGCTCGGCTCAATCCCCCGTGGGCGGGATAGCCTACGAGCAGTACTTC.

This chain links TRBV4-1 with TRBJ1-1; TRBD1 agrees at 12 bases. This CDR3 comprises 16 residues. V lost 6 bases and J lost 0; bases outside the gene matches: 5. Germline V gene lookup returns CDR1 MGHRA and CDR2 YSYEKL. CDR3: CASSHRDRGLNTEAFF. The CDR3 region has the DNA TGCGCCAGCAGTCACCGGGACAGGGGGCTGAACACTGAAGCTTTCTTT.

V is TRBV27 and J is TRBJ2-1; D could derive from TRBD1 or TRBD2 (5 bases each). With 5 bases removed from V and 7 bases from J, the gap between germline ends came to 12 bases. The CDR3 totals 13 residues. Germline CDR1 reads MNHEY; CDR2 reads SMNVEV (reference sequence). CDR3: CASSIGTWNEQFF. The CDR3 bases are TGTGCCAGCAGTATAGGGACCTGGAATGAGCAGTTCTTC.

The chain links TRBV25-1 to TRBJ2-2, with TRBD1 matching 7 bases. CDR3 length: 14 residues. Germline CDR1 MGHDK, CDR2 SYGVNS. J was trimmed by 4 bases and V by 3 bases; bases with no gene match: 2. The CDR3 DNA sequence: TGTGCCAGCAGTGAGGGACAGCCCACCGGGGAGCTGTTTTTT. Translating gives CASSEGQPTGELFF.

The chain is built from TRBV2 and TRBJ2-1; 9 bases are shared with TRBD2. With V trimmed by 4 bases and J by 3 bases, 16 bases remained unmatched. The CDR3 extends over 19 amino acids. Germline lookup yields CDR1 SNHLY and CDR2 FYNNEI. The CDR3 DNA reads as TGTGCCAGCAGTGGCCGGGCTTGGGCGGGAGGGGGGAACTACAATGAGCAGTTCTTC. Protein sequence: CASSGRAWAGGGNYNEQFF.

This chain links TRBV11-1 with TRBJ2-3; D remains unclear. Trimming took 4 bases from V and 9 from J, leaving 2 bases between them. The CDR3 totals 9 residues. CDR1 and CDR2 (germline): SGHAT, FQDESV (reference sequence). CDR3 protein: CASSSTQYF. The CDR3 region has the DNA TGTGCCAGCAGCTCAACGCAGTATTTT.

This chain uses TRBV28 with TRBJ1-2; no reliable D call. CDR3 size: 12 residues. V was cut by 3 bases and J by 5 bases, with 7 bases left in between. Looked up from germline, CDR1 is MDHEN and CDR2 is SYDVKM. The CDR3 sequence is CASSLTQYGYTF. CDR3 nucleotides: TGTGCCAGCAGTTTGACACAGTATGGCTACACCTTC.

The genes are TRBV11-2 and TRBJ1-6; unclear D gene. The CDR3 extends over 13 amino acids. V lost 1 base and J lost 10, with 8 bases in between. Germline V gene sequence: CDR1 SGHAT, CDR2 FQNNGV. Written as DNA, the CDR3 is TGTGCCAGCAGCTTAGTCTTGGTGTCACCCCTCCACTTT. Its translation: CASSLVLVSPLHF.

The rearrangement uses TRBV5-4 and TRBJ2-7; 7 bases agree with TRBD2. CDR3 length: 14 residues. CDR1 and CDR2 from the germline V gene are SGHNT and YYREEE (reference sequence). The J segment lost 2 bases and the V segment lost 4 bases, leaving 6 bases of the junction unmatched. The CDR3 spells CASSRREPTYEQYF. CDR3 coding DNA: TGTGCCAGCAGCAGGCGGGAGCCCACCTACGAGCAGTACTTC.

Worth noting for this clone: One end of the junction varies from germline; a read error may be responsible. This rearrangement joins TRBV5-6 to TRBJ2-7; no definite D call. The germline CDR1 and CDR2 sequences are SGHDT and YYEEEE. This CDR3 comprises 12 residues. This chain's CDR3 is CASSLMSYERYF. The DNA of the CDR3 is TGTGCCAGCAGCTTAATGTCCTACGAGCGGTACTTC.